This TCR beta chain was recovered during a study of blood T cell repertoires in COVID-19. Turning to the study itself: Whether acute or convalescent, the COVID-19 samples came from the United States, Italy and Spain.

Per the germline V gene, CDR1 is MDHEN and CDR2 is SYDVKM. The CDR3 consists of 14 residues. V was clipped by 8 bases and J by 6 bases; unmatched bases: 9. Original processing notes: It was from reference gene primer amplification that nucleated cell counts were estimated. Sequencing was performed with immunoSEQ multiplex PCR; in TCRdb, only in-frame clones are kept and a portion is missing. The V and J calls and the clone size are those of that table, but D and trimming were determined from the DNA. This table has 350,000 or so clones, about 90% appearing once. Sequencing input: peripheral blood. This chain connects TRBV28 to TRBJ1-4; 7 positions agree with TRBD1. The clonotype originates from a man aged 18 to 30 with active or convalescent COVID-19. CDR3 protein: CASHITGEDEKLFF. Here the CDR3 DNA reads TGTGCCAGCCACATTACAGGGGAGGATGAAAAACTGTTTTTT.